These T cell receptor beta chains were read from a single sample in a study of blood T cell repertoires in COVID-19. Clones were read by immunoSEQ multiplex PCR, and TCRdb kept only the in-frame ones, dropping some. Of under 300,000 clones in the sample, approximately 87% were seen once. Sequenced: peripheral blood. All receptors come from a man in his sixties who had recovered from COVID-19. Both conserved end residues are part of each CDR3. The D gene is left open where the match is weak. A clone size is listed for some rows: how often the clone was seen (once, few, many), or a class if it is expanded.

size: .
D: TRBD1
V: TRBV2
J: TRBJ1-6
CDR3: CASSAGTGENSPLHF
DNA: TGTGCCAGCAGTGCCGGGACAGGGGAAAATTCACCCCTCCACTTT

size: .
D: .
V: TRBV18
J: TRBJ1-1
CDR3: CASSRTRDTNTEAFF
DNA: TGTGCCAGCTCACGAACTCGGGACACGAACACTGAAGCTTTCTTT

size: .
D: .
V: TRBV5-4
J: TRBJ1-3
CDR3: CASSSAGYSGNTIYF
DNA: TGTGCCAGCAGCTCTGCAGGCTACTCTGGAAACACCATATATTTT

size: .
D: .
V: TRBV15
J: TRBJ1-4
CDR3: CATSYPRGGTNEKLFF
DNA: TGTGCCACCAGCTACCCGCGTGGGGGCACTAATGAAAAACTGTTTTTT

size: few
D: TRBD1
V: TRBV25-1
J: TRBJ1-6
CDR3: CASSGRQGADSPLHF
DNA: TGTGCCAGCAGTGGCCGACAGGGCGCGGATTCACCCCTCCACTTT

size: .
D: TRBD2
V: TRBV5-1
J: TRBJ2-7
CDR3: CASSLHSSGPTYEQYF
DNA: TGCGCCAGCAGCTTACACTCTAGCGGGCCTACCTACGAGCAGTACTTC

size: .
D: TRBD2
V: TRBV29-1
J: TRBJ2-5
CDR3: CSVATGTRGLGTQYF
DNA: TGCAGCGTTGCCACCGGGACTAGGGGATTGGGGACCCAGTACTTC

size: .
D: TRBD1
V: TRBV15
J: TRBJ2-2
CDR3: CATSRDRADRWRNTGELFF
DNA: TGTGCCACCAGCAGAGATAGAGCGGACAGGTGGCGGAACACCGGGGAGCTGTTTTTT

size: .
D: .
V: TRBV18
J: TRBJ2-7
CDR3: CASSRDLFEQYF
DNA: TGTGCCAGCTCACGCGACTTATTCGAGCAGTACTTC

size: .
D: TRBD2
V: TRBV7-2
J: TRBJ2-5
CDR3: CASSPATGGETQYF
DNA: TGTGCCAGCAGCCCTGCGACCGGGGGGGAGACCCAGTACTTC

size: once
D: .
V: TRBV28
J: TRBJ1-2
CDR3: CASSRGGRPDLGYTF
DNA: TGTGCCAGCAGTCGAGGAGGTCGCCCCGACTTAGGCTACACCTTC

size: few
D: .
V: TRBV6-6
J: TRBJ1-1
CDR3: CASSSGNTEAFF
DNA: TGTGCCAGCAGTTCGGGGAACACTGAAGCTTTCTTT

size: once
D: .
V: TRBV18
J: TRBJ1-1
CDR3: CASSPPWGQNTEAFF
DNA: TGTGCCAGCTCACCACCGTGGGGACAAAACACTGAAGCTTTCTTT

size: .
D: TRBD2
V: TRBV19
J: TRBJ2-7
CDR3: CASSIAGGPGEQYF
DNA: TGTGCCAGTAGTATCGCGGGAGGGCCCGGAGAGCAGTACTTC

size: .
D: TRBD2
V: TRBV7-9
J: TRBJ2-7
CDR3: CASSYPGGVGYEQYF
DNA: TGTGCCAGCAGCTACCCCGGGGGGGTGGGCTACGAGCAGTACTTC

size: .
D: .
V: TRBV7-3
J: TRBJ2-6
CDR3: CASSPEVFPGANVLTF
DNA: TGTGCCAGCAGCCCAGAAGTGTTCCCTGGGGCCAACGTCCTGACTTTC

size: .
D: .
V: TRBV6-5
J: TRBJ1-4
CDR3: CASKGGATNEKLFF
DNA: TGTGCCAGCAAGGGAGGGGCAACTAATGAAAAACTGTTTTTT

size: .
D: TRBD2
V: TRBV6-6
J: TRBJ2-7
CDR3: CASSFPRDTGLAGDYEQYF
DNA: TGTGCCAGCAGCTTCCCCCGGGACACCGGACTAGCGGGGGACTACGAGCAGTACTTC

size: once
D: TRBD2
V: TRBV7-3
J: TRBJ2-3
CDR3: CASSDSGGTTDTQYF
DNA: TGTGCCAGCAGCGACAGCGGGGGAACCACAGATACGCAGTATTTT

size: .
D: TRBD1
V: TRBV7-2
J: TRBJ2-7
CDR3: CASSLRQGVLYEQYF
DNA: TGTGCCAGCAGCCTACGACAGGGTGTTCTTTACGAGCAGTACTTC

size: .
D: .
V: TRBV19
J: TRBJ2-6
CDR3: CASSPHSSGANVLTF
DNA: TGTGCCAGTAGCCCCCACAGCTCTGGGGCCAACGTCCTGACTTTC

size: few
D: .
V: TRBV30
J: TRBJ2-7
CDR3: CAWTTTGLLEQYF
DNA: TGTGCCTGGACCACAACTGGACTGCTCGAGCAGTACTTC

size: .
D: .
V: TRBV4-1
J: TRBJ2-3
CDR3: CASSQDLGSGTDTQYF
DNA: TGCGCCAGCAGCCAAGATCTTGGTAGCGGCACAGATACGCAGTATTTT

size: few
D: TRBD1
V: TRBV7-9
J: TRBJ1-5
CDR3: CASSLALGQGEQPQHF
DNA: TGTGCCAGCAGCTTGGCCCTGGGACAGGGAGAACAGCCCCAGCATTTT

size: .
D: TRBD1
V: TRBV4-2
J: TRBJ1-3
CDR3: CASSQVRQGPSGNTIYF
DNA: TGTGCCAGCAGCCAAGTGAGACAGGGACCCTCTGGAAACACCATATATTTT

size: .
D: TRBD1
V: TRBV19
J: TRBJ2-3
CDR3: CASSPHTGGDKDTQYF
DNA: TGTGCCAGTAGTCCGCATACAGGGGGTGACAAAGATACGCAGTATTTT

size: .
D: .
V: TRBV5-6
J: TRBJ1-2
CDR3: CASNRNDRPAYGYTF
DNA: TGTGCCAGCAACAGAAACGACAGGCCCGCCTATGGCTACACCTTC

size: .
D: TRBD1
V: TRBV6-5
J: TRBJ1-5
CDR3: CASSSTGVKRQPQHF
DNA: TGTGCCAGCAGTTCGACAGGGGTGAAGCGACAGCCCCAGCATTTT

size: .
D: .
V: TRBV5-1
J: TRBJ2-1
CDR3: CASSLEGVNRNSYNEQFF
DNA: TGCGCCAGCAGCTTGGAAGGGGTCAACCGAAACTCCTACAATGAGCAGTTCTTC

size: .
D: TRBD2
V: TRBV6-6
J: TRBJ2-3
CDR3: CASSPLTLAGGRADTQYF
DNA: TGTGCCAGCAGTCCACTTACCCTAGCGGGAGGGCGTGCAGATACGCAGTATTTT

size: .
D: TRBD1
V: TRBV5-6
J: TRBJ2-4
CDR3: CASTATDRSKNIQYF
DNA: TGTGCCAGCACCGCCACGGACAGGAGCAAAAACATTCAGTACTTC

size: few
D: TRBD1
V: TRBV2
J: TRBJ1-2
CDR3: CASSELGTGGSYGYTF
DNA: TGTGCCAGCAGTGAACTGGGGACAGGGGGCAGCTATGGCTACACCTTC

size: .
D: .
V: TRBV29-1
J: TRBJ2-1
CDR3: CSVEPRGYNEQFF
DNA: TGCAGCGTTGAGCCACGGGGGTACAATGAGCAGTTCTTC

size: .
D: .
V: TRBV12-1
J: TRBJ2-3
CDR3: CASSPDLAPRDEDTQYF
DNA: TGTGCCAGCAGCCCCGACCTAGCGCCCAGGGACGAAGATACGCAGTATTTT

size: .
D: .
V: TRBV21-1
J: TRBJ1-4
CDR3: CASSKAGQVTGFGEKLFF
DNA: TGTGCCAGCAGCAAAGCTGGACAGGTTACCGGCTTCGGGGAAAAACTGTTTTTT

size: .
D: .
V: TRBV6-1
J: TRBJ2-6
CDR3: CASSEPGSGANVLTF
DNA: TGTGCCAGCAGTGAACCGGGGTCTGGGGCCAACGTCCTGACTTTC

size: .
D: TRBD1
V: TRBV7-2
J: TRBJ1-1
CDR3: CASSGGTGVTEAFF
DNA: TGTGCCAGCAGCGGAGGGACAGGGGTTACTGAAGCTTTCTTT

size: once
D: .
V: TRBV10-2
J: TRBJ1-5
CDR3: CASRQGIGNQPQHF
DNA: TGCGCCAGCAGACAGGGAATAGGAAATCAGCCCCAGCATTTT

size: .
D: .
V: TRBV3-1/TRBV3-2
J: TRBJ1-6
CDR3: CASSQATGANSPLHF
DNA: TGTGCCAGCAGCCAGGCGACAGGCGCCAATTCACCCCTCCACTTT

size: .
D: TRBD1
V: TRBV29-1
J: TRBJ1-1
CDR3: CSVEKGAGTEAFF
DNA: TGCAGCGTTGAGAAGGGGGCAGGGACTGAAGCTTTCTTT

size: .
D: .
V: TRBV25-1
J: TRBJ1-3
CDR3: CAYAQGVRTGNTIYF
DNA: TGTGCTTACGCCCAGGGTGTACGGACTGGAAACACCATATATTTT

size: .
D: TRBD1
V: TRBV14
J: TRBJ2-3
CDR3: CASSRQHRGSTDTQYF
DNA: TGTGCCAGCAGCCGACAGCACAGGGGGTCCACAGATACGCAGTATTTT

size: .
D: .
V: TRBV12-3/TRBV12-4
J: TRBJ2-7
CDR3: CASSTADTYEQYF
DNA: TGTGCCAGCAGTACCGCGGACACATACGAGCAGTACTTC

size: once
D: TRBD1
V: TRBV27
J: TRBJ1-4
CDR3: CASSSQGAPNEKLFF
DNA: TGTGCCAGCAGTTCACAGGGGGCACCTAATGAAAAACTGTTTTTT

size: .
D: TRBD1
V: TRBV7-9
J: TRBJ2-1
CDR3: CASSLGQGIYNEQFF
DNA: TGTGCCAGCAGCTTGGGACAGGGAATCTACAATGAGCAGTTCTTC